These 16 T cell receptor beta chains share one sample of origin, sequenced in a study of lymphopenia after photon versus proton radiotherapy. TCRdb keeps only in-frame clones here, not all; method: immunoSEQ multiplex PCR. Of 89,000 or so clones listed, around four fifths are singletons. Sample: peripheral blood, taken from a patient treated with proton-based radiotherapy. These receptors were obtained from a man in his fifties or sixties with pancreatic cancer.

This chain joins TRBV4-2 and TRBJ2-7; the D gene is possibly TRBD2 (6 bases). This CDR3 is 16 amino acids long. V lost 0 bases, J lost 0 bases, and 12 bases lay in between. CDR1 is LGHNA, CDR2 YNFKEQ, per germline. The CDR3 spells CASSQEGLTFSYEQYF. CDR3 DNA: TGTGCCAGCAGCCAAGAAGGACTAACCTTCTCCTACGAGCAGTACTTC.

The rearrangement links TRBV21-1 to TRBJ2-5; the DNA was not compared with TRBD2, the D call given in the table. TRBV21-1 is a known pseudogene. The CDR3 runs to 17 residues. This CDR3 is CASSKVRIGIRWETQYF. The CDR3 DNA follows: TGTGCCAGCAGCAAAGTACGGATCGGGATAAGATGGGAGACCCAGTACTTC.

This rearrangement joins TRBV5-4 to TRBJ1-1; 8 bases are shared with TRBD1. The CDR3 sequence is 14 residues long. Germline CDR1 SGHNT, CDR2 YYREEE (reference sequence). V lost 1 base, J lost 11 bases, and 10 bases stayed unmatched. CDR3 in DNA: TGTGCCAGCAGCTTGTTAGGGCAGGGGGCCTACGCTTTCTTT. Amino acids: CASSLLGQGAYAFF.

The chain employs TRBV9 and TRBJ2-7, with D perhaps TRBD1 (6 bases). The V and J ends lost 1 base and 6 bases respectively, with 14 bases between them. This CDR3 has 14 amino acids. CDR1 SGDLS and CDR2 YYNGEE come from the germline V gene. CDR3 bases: TGTGCCAGCAGCGTATACGATAAAGGGGGCGAGCAGTACTTC. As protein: CASSVYDKGGEQYF.

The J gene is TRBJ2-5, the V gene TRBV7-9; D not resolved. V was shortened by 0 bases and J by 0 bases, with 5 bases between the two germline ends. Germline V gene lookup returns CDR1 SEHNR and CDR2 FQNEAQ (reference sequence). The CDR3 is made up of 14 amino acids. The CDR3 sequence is CASSLAAYQETQYF. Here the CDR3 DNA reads TGTGCCAGCAGCTTAGCGGCCTACCAAGAGACCCAGTACTTC.

The CDR3 protein is CASSFGAYQPQHF. CDR3 DNA sequence: TGTGCCAGCAGTTTTGGCGCGTATCAGCCCCAGCATTTT. V and J are TRBV28 and TRBJ1-5, with no clear D. The germline gives CDR1 MDHEN, CDR2 SYDVKM. The V gene lost 3 bases and the J gene lost 5 bases, with 8 bases spanning the gap. The CDR3 consists of 13 residues.

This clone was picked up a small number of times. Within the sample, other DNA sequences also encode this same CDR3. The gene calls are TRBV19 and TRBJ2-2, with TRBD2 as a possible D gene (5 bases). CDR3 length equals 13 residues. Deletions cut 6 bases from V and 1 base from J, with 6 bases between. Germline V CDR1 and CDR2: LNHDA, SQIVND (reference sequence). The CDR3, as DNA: TGTGCCAGTAGACTAGGGAACACCGGGGAGCTGTTTTTT. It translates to CASRLGNTGELFF.

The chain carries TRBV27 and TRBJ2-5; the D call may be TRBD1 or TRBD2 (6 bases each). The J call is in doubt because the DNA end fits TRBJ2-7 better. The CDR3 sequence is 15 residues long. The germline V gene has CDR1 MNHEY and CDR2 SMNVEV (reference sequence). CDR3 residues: CASSLTGGAEYEQYF. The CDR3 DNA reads TGTGCCAGCAGTTTAACCGGGGGCGCAGAATACGAGCAGTACTTC.

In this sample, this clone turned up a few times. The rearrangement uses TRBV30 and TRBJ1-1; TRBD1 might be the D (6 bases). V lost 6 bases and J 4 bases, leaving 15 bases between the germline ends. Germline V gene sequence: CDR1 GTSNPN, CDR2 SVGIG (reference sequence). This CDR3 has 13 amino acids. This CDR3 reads CACPGVSGTEAFF. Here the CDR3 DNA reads TGTGCCTGCCCAGGGGTCTCCGGCACTGAAGCTTTCTTT. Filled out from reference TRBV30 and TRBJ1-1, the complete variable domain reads SQTIHQWPATLVQPVGSPLSLECTVEGTSNPNLYWYRQAAGRGLQLLFYSVGIGQISSEVPQNLSASRPQDRQFILSSKKLLLSDSGFYLCACPGVSGTEAFFGQGTRLTVV.

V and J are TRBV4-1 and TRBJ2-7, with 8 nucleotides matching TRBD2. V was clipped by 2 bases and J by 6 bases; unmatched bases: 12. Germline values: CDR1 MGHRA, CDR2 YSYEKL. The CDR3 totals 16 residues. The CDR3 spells CASSQSGLALLGEQYF. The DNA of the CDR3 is TGCGCCAGCAGCCAAAGCGGACTAGCCCTCCTCGGCGAGCAGTACTTC.

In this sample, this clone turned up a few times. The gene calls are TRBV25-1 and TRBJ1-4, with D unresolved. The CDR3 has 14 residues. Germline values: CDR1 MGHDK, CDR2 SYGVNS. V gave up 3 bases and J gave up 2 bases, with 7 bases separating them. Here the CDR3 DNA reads TGTGCCAGCAGTGAGGGCCGGACTAATGAAAAACTGTTTTTT. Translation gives CASSEGRTNEKLFF.

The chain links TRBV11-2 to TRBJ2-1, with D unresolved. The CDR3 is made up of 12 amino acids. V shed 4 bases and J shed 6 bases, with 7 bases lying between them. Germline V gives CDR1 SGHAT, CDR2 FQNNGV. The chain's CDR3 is CASSSLPNEQFF. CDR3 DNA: TGTGCCAGCAGCTCCTTACCCAATGAGCAGTTCTTC.

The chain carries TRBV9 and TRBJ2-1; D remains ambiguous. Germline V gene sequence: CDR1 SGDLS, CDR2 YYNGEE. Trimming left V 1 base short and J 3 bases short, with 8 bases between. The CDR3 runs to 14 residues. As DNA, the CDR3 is TGTGCCAGCAGCGTACAGGACCTCTACAATGAGCAGTTCTTC. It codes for CASSVQDLYNEQFF.

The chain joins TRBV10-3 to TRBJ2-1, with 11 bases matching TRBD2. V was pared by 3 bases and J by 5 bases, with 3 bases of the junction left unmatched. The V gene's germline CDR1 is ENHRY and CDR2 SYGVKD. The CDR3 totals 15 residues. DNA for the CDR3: TGTGCCATCAGTGATACTAGCGGGAGCCACAATGAGCAGTTCTTC. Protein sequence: CAISDTSGSHNEQFF.

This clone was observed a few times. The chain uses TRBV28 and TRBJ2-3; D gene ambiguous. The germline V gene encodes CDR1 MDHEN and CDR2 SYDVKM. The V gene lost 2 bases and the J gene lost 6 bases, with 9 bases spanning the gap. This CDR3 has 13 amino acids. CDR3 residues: CASSLQVQDTQYF. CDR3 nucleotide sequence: TGTGCCAGCAGTTTACAGGTTCAGGATACGCAGTATTTT. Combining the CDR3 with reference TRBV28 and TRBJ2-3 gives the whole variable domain DVKVTQSSRYLVKRTGEKVFLECVQDMDHENMFWYRQDPGLGLRLIYFSYDVKMKEKGDIPEGYSVSREKKERFSLILESASTNQTSMYLCASSLQVQDTQYFGPGTRLTVL.

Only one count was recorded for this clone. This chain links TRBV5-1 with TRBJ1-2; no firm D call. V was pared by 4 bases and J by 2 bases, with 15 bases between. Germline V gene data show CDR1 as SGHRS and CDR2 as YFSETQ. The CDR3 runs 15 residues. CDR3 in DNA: TGCGCCAGCAGCCCTCGGACCGATGGGAACTATGGCTACACCTTC. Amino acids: CASSPRTDGNYGYTF.